The next 25 T cell receptor beta chains were all read from a single sample in a study of blood T cell repertoires in COVID-19. The table came from immunoSEQ multiplex PCR; TCRdb's copy has only in-frame clones and leaves some out. The data contain fewer than 250,000 clones, over 70% of them singletons. Sequencing was done on a sample of peripheral blood. The receptors here all came from a man in his fifties with active or convalescent COVID-19.

This chain links TRBV7-2 with TRBJ1-1, with D perhaps matching TRBD1 (5 bases). The length of the CDR3 is 16 residues. Trimming stripped 7 bases from V and 0 bases from J, with 18 bases between. Germline lookup yields CDR1 SGHTA and CDR2 FQGNSA. CDR3 coding DNA: TGTGCCAGCACCCCTACCTTGGGGGGTATGAACACTGAAGCTTTCTTT. Protein: CASTPTLGGMNTEAFF.

The chain links TRBV5-5 to TRBJ1-2; a weak D match, TRBD1 (6 bases). V lost 4 bases, J lost 6 bases, and 16 bases lay in between. The CDR3 consists of 14 residues. Germline CDR1 reads SGHKS; CDR2 reads YYEKEE (reference sequence). CDR3 sequence: CASSLTGSADGYTF. CDR3 DNA sequence: TGTGCCAGCAGCCTCACAGGGTCCGCAGATGGCTACACCTTC.

This chain connects TRBV4-3 to TRBJ2-5, with D possibly being TRBD2 (5 bases). The CDR3 is 14 residues long. V was shortened by 6 bases and J by 4 bases, with 15 bases between the two germline ends. Germline values: CDR1 LGHNA, CDR2 YSLEER. CDR3 sequence reads: CASSLPPRGETQYF. The CDR3 DNA sequence: TGCGCCAGCAGTCTGCCGCCCCGGGGAGAGACCCAGTACTTC.

The chain links TRBV30 to TRBJ2-1; 13 nucleotides align to TRBD2. CDR3 length: 15 amino acids. Germline CDR1 and CDR2: GTSNPN and SVGIG (reference sequence). J gave up 4 bases and V 3 bases, and 3 bases lay outside the gene matches. For the CDR3, the DNA is TGTGCCTGGAGCCCGGGACTAGCGGGATACAATGAGCAGTTCTTC. This encodes CAWSPGLAGYNEQFF.

The CDR3, as DNA: TGTGCCAGCAGTTGTGTGGAGGAGAGCTCCTATAATTCACCCCTCCACTTT. Translation: CASSCVEESSYNSPLHF. The V and J genes are TRBV28 and TRBJ1-6; D call uncertain. Per germline, CDR1 MDHEN and CDR2 SYDVKM. The CDR3 length is 17 residues. The germline V and J ends were trimmed by 4 bases and 0 bases, with 13 bases remaining between them.

This clone was seen more than once but under ten times. The chain employs TRBV6-2 or TRBV6-3 and TRBJ1-6; D may be TRBD1 (6 bases). The CDR3 runs 15 residues. Per the germline V gene, CDR1 is MNHEY and CDR2 is SVGEGT. V was shortened by 5 bases and J by 6 bases, with 14 bases between the two germline ends. The CDR3: CASSLEGVGNSPLHF. The CDR3 nucleotides read TGTGCCAGCAGTCTCGAGGGGGTTGGTAATTCACCCCTCCACTTT.

The chain combines TRBV19 with TRBJ2-7; TRBD2 aligns across 8 bases. This CDR3 contains 15 residues. CDR1 is LNHDA and CDR2 is SQIVND in the germline V gene (reference sequence). Unmatched junction bases numbered 13, after V lost 6 bases and J lost 6 bases. The CDR3 bases are TGTGCCAGTAGCTCGGGACTAGGTCCGCTAGGCGAGCAGTACTTC. Protein: CASSSGLGPLGEQYF.

This clone was recorded a few times. V gene TRBV2 combines with J gene TRBJ2-2, with D unclear. The V and J ends lost 7 bases and 4 bases respectively, with 7 bases between them. Germline assignment: CDR1 SNHLY and CDR2 FYNNEI. The CDR3 is made up of 12 amino acids. CDR3 in amino acids: CASTYGTGELFF. The CDR3 DNA sequence: TGTGCCAGCACCTACGGCACCGGGGAGCTGTTTTTT.

This chain links TRBV5-6 with TRBJ2-5; tentative D call: TRBD1 (6 bases). The CDR3 is 13 residues long. Germline-derived CDR1 and CDR2 are SGHDT and YYEEEE. Deletions cut 4 bases from V and 4 bases from J, with 11 bases between. The DNA of the CDR3 is TGTGCCAGCAGCCCGGACAGCTTAGAGACCCAGTACTTC. Its translation: CASSPDSLETQYF. Full variable domain (remainder filled in from reference TRBV5-6 and TRBJ2-5): DAGVTQSPTHLIKTRGQQVTLRCSPKSGHDTVSWYQQALGQGPQFIFQYYEEEERQRGNFPDRFSGHQFPNYSSELNVNALLLGDSALYLCASSPDSLETQYFGPGTRLLVL.

The chain couples TRBV6-5 to TRBJ2-3; D is ambiguous. The V and J ends lost 2 bases and 0 bases respectively, with 6 bases between them. The CDR3 has 14 amino acids. The germline V gene encodes CDR1 MNHEY and CDR2 SVGAGI. The DNA for the CDR3 is TGTGCCAGCAGTTACGCGCGAAGCACAGATACGCAGTATTTT. Amino acids: CASSYARSTDTQYF.

The chain employs TRBV9 and TRBJ2-5, with TRBD2 identical over 12 bases. V lost 0 bases to trimming and J lost 7 bases; unmatched junction nucleotides: 7. CDR3 length equals 16 residues. Germline values: CDR1 SGDLS, CDR2 YYNGEE. CDR3 bases: TGTGCCAGCAGCGTAGGGTCTAGCGGGGGGGCGGTGACCCAGTACTTC. Amino acid sequence: CASSVGSSGGAVTQYF.

The chain uses TRBV19 and TRBJ1-5; D not certain. V lost 6 bases and J lost 9, with 18 bases in between. Germline CDR1 is LNHDA and CDR2 is SQIVND (reference sequence). This CDR3 has 14 amino acids. The CDR3 sequence: CASSSEGSTPPQHF. The CDR3 DNA reads as TGTGCCAGTAGCTCAGAGGGCTCCACTCCGCCCCAGCATTTT.

This clone was recorded only once. The chain employs TRBV5-1 and TRBJ2-5, with D hard to call. V was cut by 1 base and J by 1 base, with 8 bases left in between. Germline values: CDR1 SGHRS, CDR2 YFSETQ. The CDR3 totals 14 residues. The CDR3 loop is CASSLYSLQETQYF. Here the CDR3 DNA reads TGCGCCAGCAGCTTGTACAGTCTCCAAGAGACCCAGTACTTC.

CDR3 protein: CASSLGQANEKLFF. The CDR3 DNA reads TGCGCCAGCAGCTTGGGACAAGCAAATGAAAAACTGTTTTTT. The V and J genes are TRBV5-1 and TRBJ1-4, with unresolved D. Per germline, CDR1 SGHRS and CDR2 YFSETQ. V was trimmed by 0 bases and J by 5 bases, leaving 8 bases between them. The CDR3 is made up of 14 amino acids.

The gene calls are TRBV3-1 (or the pseudogene TRBV3-2) and TRBJ2-3; 11 bases are shared with TRBD2. Germline loops: CDR1 LGHDT, CDR2 YNNKEL (reference sequence). The CDR3 runs 17 residues. Unmatched junction bases numbered 7, after V lost 1 base and J lost 4 bases. CDR3 region: CASSQGILAGASDTQYF. The DNA of the CDR3 is TGTGCCAGCAGCCAAGGAATACTAGCGGGAGCGTCAGATACGCAGTATTTT.

The CDR3, as DNA: TGTGCCAGCAGCGGGGCCAGAGGGACAAGCTCCCAAGAGACCCAGTACTTC. This encodes CASSGARGTSSQETQYF. The gene calls are TRBV9 and TRBJ2-5, with D possibly matching TRBD1 (6 bases). This CDR3 is 17 amino acids long. Per germline, CDR1 SGDLS and CDR2 YYNGEE. Trimming pared 3 bases from V and 1 base from J, leaving 19 bases between.

CDR3 amino acids: CASSFGRGHRDRGTDTQYF. CDR3 coding DNA: TGCGCCAGCAGCTTTGGACGAGGGCACCGGGACAGGGGCACAGATACGCAGTATTTT. V and J are TRBV5-1 and TRBJ2-3, with 9 bases lining up with TRBD1. V lost 2 bases and J lost 1; bases outside the gene matches: 14. The length of the CDR3 is 19 residues. Germline V gene sequence: CDR1 SGHRS, CDR2 YFSETQ.

This clone was seen only once. Other DNA sequences in the same sample also yield this CDR3. The CDR3 DNA sequence: TGTGCCAGCAGCTTAGGGGGGGGTGGCACAGATACGCAGTATTTT. Protein: CASSLGGGGTDTQYF. The chain has TRBV7-2 and TRBJ2-3, with 7 bases identical to TRBD2. The CDR3 contains 15 residues. Germline-derived CDR1 and CDR2 are SGHTA and FQGNSA. Trimming at V came to 1 base and at J to 1 base, leaving 2 bases not matched to a gene.

This sequence joins TRBV7-2 and TRBJ1-3, with TRBD1 as a possible D gene (6 bases). This CDR3 is built from 15 residues. Trimming took off 5 bases at V and 0 bases at J, with 11 bases between the two ends. Germline V gene sequence: CDR1 SGHTA, CDR2 FQGNSA. The CDR3 is CASSVTQGSGNTIYF. CDR3 bases: TGTGCCAGCAGCGTTACACAGGGCTCTGGAAACACCATATATTTT.

The rearrangement joins TRBV30 to TRBJ2-7, with TRBD2 matching 8 bases. The V and J ends lost 2 bases and 3 bases, in that order; junction bases with no gene match: 0. Germline values: CDR1 GTSNPN, CDR2 SVGIG (reference sequence). The CDR3 consists of 12 residues. CDR3 coding DNA: TGTGCCTGGAGTCGGGGGGGCTACGAGCAGTACTTC. Its protein product is CAWSRGGYEQYF.

The chain recombines TRBV19 with TRBJ1-5, with 9 positions matching TRBD1. Trimming took 8 bases from V and 6 from J; bases not matched to a gene: 2. The CDR3 is 12 residues long. The germline CDR1 and CDR2 sequences are LNHDA and SQIVND (reference sequence). The CDR3 DNA reads as TGTGCCAGTCAGGACAGGGGTCAGCCCCAGCATTTT. This sequence encodes CASQDRGQPQHF.

The CDR3 reads CASSFGPGQGYTF. The CDR3 bases are TGCGCCAGCAGCTTTGGGCCCGGTCAGGGCTACACCTTC. This rearrangement joins TRBV5-1 to TRBJ1-2; D not resolved. V lost 2 bases to trimming and J lost 8 bases, with 13 bases between them. This CDR3 contains 13 residues. Looked up from germline, CDR1 is SGHRS and CDR2 is YFSETQ.

V gene TRBV19 combines with J gene TRBJ1-1; D perhaps matches TRBD1 (5 bases). In germline, CDR1 is LNHDA, CDR2 SQIVND (reference sequence). Trimming stripped 8 bases from V and 1 base from J, with 11 bases between. This CDR3 comprises 13 residues. The CDR3 sequence: CASGGGRNTEAFF. The CDR3 DNA follows: TGTGCCAGTGGTGGGGGGAGGAACACTGAAGCTTTCTTT.

The rearrangement uses TRBV7-9 and TRBJ2-7, with D possibly matching TRBD2 (6 bases). The germline gives CDR1 SEHNR, CDR2 FQNEAQ (reference sequence). V was trimmed by 4 bases and J by 4 bases, leaving 11 bases between them. The CDR3 contains 13 residues. DNA for the CDR3: TGTGCCAGCAGCTATTACGCGGGATACGAGCAGTACTTC. Translated: CASSYYAGYEQYF. Full variable domain (outside the CDR3, taken from reference TRBV7-9 and TRBJ2-7): DTGVSQNPRHKITKRGQNVTFRCDPISEHNRLYWYRQTLGQGPEFLTYFQNEAQLEKSRLLSDRFSAERPKGSFSTLEIQRTEQGDSAMYLCASSYYAGYEQYFGPGTRLTVT.

The chain joins TRBV24-1 to TRBJ1-4; 8 bases map to TRBD1. The CDR3 runs to 18 residues. Germline trimming cut 0 bases from V and 1 base from J; bases unmatched to any gene: 6. Germline V gene sequence: CDR1 KGHDR, CDR2 SFDVKD. CDR3 sequence (DNA): TGTGCCACCAGTGATTTGTTTCAGGGGGCAATAACTAATGAAAAACTGTTTTTT. Its translation: CATSDLFQGAITNEKLFF.